A single sample gave rise to the 28 T cell receptor beta chains below, sequenced in a study of human versus mouse CDR3 diversity and MHC coevolution. Libraries were prepared by immunoSEQ multiplex PCR; TCRdb keeps only in-frame clonotypes and omits some of them. The table includes tens of thousands of clones, around 90% detected once. Sequencing used naive CD4+ T cells from blood. Subset in this sample: CD45RO-negative CD62L-positive naive CD4 T cells. The receptors originated from a person between 25 and 70 years old in good health.

The chain joins TRBV6-5 to TRBJ2-7, with D maybe TRBD1 (5 bases). The CDR3 is 14 amino acids. V was shortened by 5 bases and J by 0 bases, with 11 bases between the two germline ends. In germline, CDR1 is MNHEY, CDR2 SVGAGI. The CDR3, as DNA: TGTGCCAGCAGTGAGCCAGGGAACTCCTACGAGCAGTACTTC. Amino acid sequence: CASSEPGNSYEQYF.

This chain uses TRBV5-1 with TRBJ1-1, with TRBD1 as a possible D gene (6 bases). Per the germline V gene, CDR1 is SGHRS and CDR2 is YFSETQ. V lost 0 bases and J lost 6, with 15 bases in between. The CDR3 loop spans 15 amino acids. The CDR3 DNA sequence: TGCGCCAGCAGCTTGGAACAGGGATTTGGCGCTGAAGCTTTCTTT. Translating gives CASSLEQGFGAEAFF.

The table lists this clone with a few counts. The chain joins TRBV29-1 to TRBJ2-5; 10 bases are a match to TRBD2. J lost 7 bases, V lost 2 bases, and 7 bases had no gene match. The CDR3 runs to 14 residues. Germline V gene lookup returns CDR1 SQVTM and CDR2 ANQGSEA. Here the CDR3 DNA reads TGCAGCGTTGAACGTAGCGGGGGGCTTAGGACCCAGTACTTC. Amino acids: CSVERSGGLRTQYF. Full variable domain (missing parts from reference TRBV29-1 and TRBJ2-5): SAVISQKPSRDICQRGTSLTIQCQVDSQVTMMFWYRQQPGQSLTLIATANQGSEATYESGFVIDKFPISRPNLTFSTLTVSNMSPEDSSIYLCSVERSGGLRTQYFGPGTRLLVL.

The chain combines TRBV4-1 with TRBJ2-1, with a weak D call TRBD2 (7 bases). V lost 7 bases, J lost 0 bases, and 13 bases lay in between. The CDR3 is made up of 15 amino acids. Germline-derived CDR1 and CDR2 are MGHRA and YSYEKL. The CDR3 region is CASKEGGSSYNEQFF. In DNA form, the CDR3 reads TGCGCCAGCAAAGAGGGGGGGAGCTCCTACAATGAGCAGTTCTTC.

The CDR3 is CATVGANTEAFF. DNA of the CDR3: TGTGCCACCGTCGGAGCGAACACTGAAGCTTTCTTT. The rearrangement uses TRBV28 and TRBJ1-1; D uncertain. Trimming removed 10 bases from V and 1 base from J, with 10 bases in between. This CDR3 spans 12 amino acids. Germline V gene data show CDR1 as MDHEN and CDR2 as SYDVKM.

The J gene is TRBJ1-5, the V gene TRBV5-1, with 9 nucleotides matching TRBD1. CDR1 and CDR2 from the germline V gene are SGHRS and YFSETQ. This CDR3 region has 15 residues. With 4 bases clipped from V and 3 bases from J, the junction kept 5 bases outside the gene matches. The CDR3 reads CASSRTGEDNQPQHF. As DNA, the CDR3 is TGCGCCAGCAGCCGGACAGGGGAGGACAATCAGCCCCAGCATTTT.

J is TRBJ2-2 and V is TRBV2; tentative D call: TRBD1 (6 bases). Between the trimmed V and J ends, which lost 7 bases and 4 bases, there was a span of 16 bases. There are 15 residues in the CDR3. Germline loops: CDR1 SNHLY, CDR2 FYNNEI. DNA for the CDR3: TGTGCCAGCACCTTACAGGGTCGAGGCACCGGGGAGCTGTTTTTT. This gives the protein CASTLQGRGTGELFF.

This clone was seen a handful of times. CDR3 region: CASSPMAEGLKPQHF. The CDR3 region has the DNA TGTGCCAGTAGCCCCATGGCGGAGGGCTTGAAGCCCCAGCATTTT. The V gene is TRBV19, the J gene TRBJ1-5; D not certain. The V gene lost 6 bases and the J gene lost 8 bases, with 20 bases spanning the gap. The germline gives CDR1 LNHDA, CDR2 SQIVND (reference sequence). The CDR3 length is 15 residues.

V and J are TRBV29-1 and TRBJ1-1, with 8 bases lining up with TRBD1. CDR3 size: 13 residues. Trimming cost V 5 bases and J 4 bases; bases outside gene matches: 6. Germline lookup yields CDR1 SQVTM and CDR2 ANQGSEA. The CDR3 loop reads CSVSDRAGTEAFF. Here the CDR3 DNA reads TGCAGCGTTTCGGACAGGGCTGGCACTGAAGCTTTCTTT.

This sequence joins TRBV7-3 and TRBJ2-5; 8 bases are shared with TRBD2. Unmatched junction bases numbered 14, after V lost 5 bases and J lost 0 bases. Germline lookup yields CDR1 SGHTA and CDR2 FQGTGA. This CDR3 comprises 18 residues. This CDR3 reads CASSRMGERGRYQETQYF. CDR3 sequence (DNA): TGTGCCAGCAGCCGGATGGGGGAGCGGGGGAGGTACCAAGAGACCCAGTACTTC.

This rearrangement joins TRBV2 to TRBJ2-5; D gene uncertain. V was trimmed by 5 bases and J by 2 bases, leaving 3 bases between them. The V gene's germline CDR1 is SNHLY and CDR2 FYNNEI. CDR3 length: 11 residues. The CDR3 loop reads CASSYQETQYF. The CDR3 DNA is TGTGCCAGCAGTTATCAAGAGACCCAGTACTTC.

The chain uses TRBV27 and TRBJ1-5; no clear D. Trimming cost V 6 bases and J 6 bases, with 15 bases left between them. The CDR3 has 14 amino acids. Per the germline V gene, CDR1 is MNHEY and CDR2 is SMNVEV (reference sequence). As DNA, the CDR3 is TGTGCCAGCAGCCCCCACATGGGGAGTCAGCCCCAGCATTTT. Protein sequence: CASSPHMGSQPQHF.

The DNA for the CDR3 is TGCAGCGTTGTGCGGGGGGGCAGTAGGACAGATACGCAGTATTTT. This translates into CSVVRGGSRTDTQYF. This chain uses TRBV29-1 with TRBJ2-3, with 9 bases fitting TRBD2. With 4 bases clipped from V and 3 bases from J, the junction kept 8 bases outside the gene matches. CDR1 is SQVTM, CDR2 ANQGSEA, per germline. This CDR3 comprises 15 residues.

The chain uses TRBV4-1 and TRBJ2-7; 11 bases are shared with TRBD2. The CDR3 has 15 residues. The V segment lost 2 bases and the J segment 5 bases; nucleotides outside the gene matches: 5. Germline V CDR1 and CDR2: MGHRA, YSYEKL. CDR3 sequence: CASSQLTSGIHEQYF. CDR3 DNA: TGCGCCAGCAGCCAACTGACTAGCGGGATTCACGAGCAGTACTTC.

This rearrangement joins TRBV5-6 to TRBJ2-6; tentative D call: TRBD1 (6 bases). The ends were cut back, 1 base at V and 5 bases at J, with 7 bases in the middle. The CDR3 covers 14 residues. Per germline, CDR1 SGHDT and CDR2 YYEEEE. The CDR3 DNA follows: TGTGCCAGCAGCTTGACAGGGCGGGCCAACGTCCTGACTTTC. Translating it yields CASSLTGRANVLTF.

The rearrangement uses TRBV5-8 and TRBJ1-5; no clear D. V lost 0 bases and J 4 bases, leaving 5 bases between the germline ends. The CDR3 runs to 13 residues. The germline V gene encodes CDR1 SGHTS and CDR2 YDEGEE. The CDR3 region has the DNA TGTGCCAGCAGCTTGGGACAAAATCAGCCCCAGCATTTT. Amino acid sequence: CASSLGQNQPQHF.

This chain links TRBV10-3 with TRBJ2-5, with D tentatively TRBD1 (8 bases). This CDR3 contains 16 residues. The germline V gene has CDR1 ENHRY and CDR2 SYGVKD. V lost 2 bases, J lost 7 bases, and 20 bases lay in between. The CDR3 loop reads CAISETPRTGGGTQYF. The CDR3, as DNA: TGTGCCATCAGTGAGACCCCCCGAACAGGGGGGGGGACCCAGTACTTC.

J is TRBJ2-3 and V is TRBV5-1; D not resolved. Trimming left V 0 bases short and J 0 bases short, with 8 bases between. This CDR3 has 15 amino acids. Germline assignment: CDR1 SGHRS and CDR2 YFSETQ. The CDR3 loop is CASSLVATSTDTQYF. The DNA for the CDR3 is TGCGCCAGCAGCTTGGTCGCCACTAGCACAGATACGCAGTATTTT.

The chain combines TRBV19 with TRBJ2-7; D unresolved. The germline V and J ends were trimmed by 3 bases and 5 bases, with 11 bases remaining between them. CDR1 and CDR2 (germline): LNHDA, SQIVND (reference sequence). The length of the CDR3 is 13 residues. The CDR3 DNA reads as TGTGCCAGTAGTATTGGGCTTCTAAACGAGCAGTACTTC. Its protein is CASSIGLLNEQYF. Full variable domain (missing parts from reference TRBV19 and TRBJ2-7): DGGITQSPKYLFRKEGQNVTLSCEQNLNHDAMYWYRQDPGQGLRLIYYSQIVNDFQKGDIAEGYSVSREKKESFPLTVTSAQKNPTAFYLCASSIGLLNEQYFGPGTRLTVT.

V and J are TRBV18 and TRBJ1-2, with D maybe TRBD1 (5 bases). Germline lookup yields CDR1 KGHSH and CDR2 LQKENI. Trimming removed 2 bases from V and 3 bases from J, with 19 bases in between. This CDR3 region has 17 residues. The CDR3 sequence: CASSPRAALGEHYGYTF. The CDR3, as DNA: TGTGCCAGCTCACCAAGGGCAGCGCTAGGGGAACACTATGGCTACACCTTC.

This CDR3 is CASSEDRGDTYEQYF. CDR3 DNA: TGTGCCAGCAGCGAGGACAGGGGCGATACCTACGAGCAGTACTTC. This chain uses TRBV9 with TRBJ2-7; 9 bases map to TRBD1. V shed 3 bases and J 2 bases; nucleotides not matched to a gene: 6. The germline V gene encodes CDR1 SGDLS and CDR2 YYNGEE. This CDR3 comprises 15 residues.

This clone was seen only once. V is TRBV11-3 and J is TRBJ2-5; TRBD2 matches at 11 bases. Germline V gene data show CDR1 as SGHNT and CDR2 as YENEEA. J lost 1 base, V lost 5 bases, and 6 bases had no gene match. CDR3 length: 16 residues. This CDR3 reads CASSKGLAGPQETQYF. In nucleotides, the CDR3 is TGTGCCAGCAGCAAAGGACTAGCGGGCCCCCAAGAGACCCAGTACTTC.

This clone was recorded only once. The chain joins TRBV27 to TRBJ2-3, with a weak D call TRBD2 (6 bases). Trimming removed 3 bases at V and 0 bases at J, with 10 bases between. CDR1 and CDR2 from the germline V gene are MNHEY and SMNVEV (reference sequence). The CDR3 runs 15 residues. CDR3 region: CASSFRGLSTDTQYF. The CDR3 nucleotides are TGTGCCAGCAGTTTTCGGGGGTTGAGCACAGATACGCAGTATTTT.

This sequence joins TRBV19 and TRBJ2-5; D is unresolved. The CDR3 is 12 amino acids. The germline V gene has CDR1 LNHDA and CDR2 SQIVND (reference sequence). The ends were cut back, 5 bases at V and 0 bases at J, with 4 bases in the middle. As DNA, the CDR3 is TGTGCCAGTAGTCGGGACCAAGAGACCCAGTACTTC. Its protein is CASSRDQETQYF.

In the case of this clone: The same CDR3 is also encoded by other DNA sequences in this sample. The chain carries TRBV6-1 and TRBJ2-7, with TRBD1 as a possible D gene (6 bases). The germline V gene encodes CDR1 MNHNS and CDR2 SASEGT. This CDR3 has 11 residues. Between the trimmed V and J ends, which lost 7 bases and 2 bases, there was a span of 6 bases. CDR3 nucleotides: TGTGCCAGCACAGGGGCCTACGAGCAGTACTTC. Its protein product is CASTGAYEQYF.

The chain couples TRBV4-1 to TRBJ2-4, with 7 positions matching TRBD2. This CDR3 comprises 16 residues. Germline V gives CDR1 MGHRA, CDR2 YSYEKL. The J segment lost 7 bases and the V segment lost 1 base, leaving 10 bases of the junction unmatched. The CDR3 DNA follows: TGCGCCAGCAGCCAAGTGGGAGGGAGCCCTAGGAACATTCAGTACTTC. Translation: CASSQVGGSPRNIQYF.

The genes are TRBV27 and TRBJ1-2; a possible D gene is TRBD1 (6 bases). V lost 4 bases to trimming and J lost 6 bases, with 15 bases between them. Germline CDR1 is MNHEY and CDR2 is SMNVEV (reference sequence). The CDR3 spans 14 residues. CDR3 coding DNA: TGTGCCAGCAGTTGGAGGGGGGGGCGGGATGGCTACACCTTC. It specifies CASSWRGGRDGYTF.

V gene TRBV7-2 combines with J gene TRBJ2-3, with a tentative D call TRBD2 (6 bases). Trimming removed 1 base from V and 6 bases from J, with 17 bases in between. CDR1 is SGHTA and CDR2 is FQGNSA in the germline V gene. This CDR3 has 16 amino acids. The CDR3 DNA follows: TGTGCCAGCAGCTTAGTCGGGGGACCCCCAGGTGATACGCAGTATTTT. Encoded protein: CASSLVGGPPGDTQYF.